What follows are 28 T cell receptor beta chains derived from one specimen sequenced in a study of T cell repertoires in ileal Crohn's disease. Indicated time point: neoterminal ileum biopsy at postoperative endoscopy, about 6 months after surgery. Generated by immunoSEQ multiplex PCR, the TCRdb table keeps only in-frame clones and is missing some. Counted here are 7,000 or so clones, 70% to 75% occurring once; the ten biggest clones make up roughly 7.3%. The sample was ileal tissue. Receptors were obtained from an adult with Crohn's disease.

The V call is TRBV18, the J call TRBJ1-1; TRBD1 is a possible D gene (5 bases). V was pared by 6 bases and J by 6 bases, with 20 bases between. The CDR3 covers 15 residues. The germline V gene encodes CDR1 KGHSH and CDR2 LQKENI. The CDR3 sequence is CASSSRWGEGAEAFF. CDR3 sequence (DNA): TGTGCCAGCTCCTCTCGCTGGGGGGAAGGGGCTGAAGCTTTCTTT.

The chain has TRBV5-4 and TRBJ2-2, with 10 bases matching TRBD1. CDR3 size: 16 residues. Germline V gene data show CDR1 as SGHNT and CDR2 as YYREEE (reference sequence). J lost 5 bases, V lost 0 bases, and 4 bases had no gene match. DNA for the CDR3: TGTGCCAGCAGCTTGGCGGGGACAGGGGAAACCGGGGAGCTGTTTTTT. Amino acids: CASSLAGTGETGELFF.

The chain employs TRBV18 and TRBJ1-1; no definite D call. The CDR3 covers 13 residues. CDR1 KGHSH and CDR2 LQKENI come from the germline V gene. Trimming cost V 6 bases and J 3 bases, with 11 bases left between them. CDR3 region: CASSNARDTEAFF. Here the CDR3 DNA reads TGTGCCAGCTCCAACGCGCGTGACACTGAAGCTTTCTTT.

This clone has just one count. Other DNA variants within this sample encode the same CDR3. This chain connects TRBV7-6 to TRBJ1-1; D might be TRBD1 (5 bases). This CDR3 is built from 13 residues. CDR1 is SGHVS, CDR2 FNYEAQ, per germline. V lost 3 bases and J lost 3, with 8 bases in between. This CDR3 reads CASSFGRDTEAFF. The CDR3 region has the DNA TGTGCCAGCAGCTTTGGCAGGGACACTGAAGCTTTCTTT. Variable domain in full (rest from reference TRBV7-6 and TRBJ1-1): GAGVSQSPRYKVTKRGQDVALRCDPISGHVSLYWYRQALGQGPEFLTYFNYEAQQDKSGLPNDRFSAERPEGSISTLTIQRTEQRDSAMYRCASSFGRDTEAFFGQGTRLTVV.

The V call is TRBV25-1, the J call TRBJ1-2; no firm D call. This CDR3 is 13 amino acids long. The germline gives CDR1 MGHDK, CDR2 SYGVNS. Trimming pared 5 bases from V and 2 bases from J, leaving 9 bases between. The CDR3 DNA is TGTGCCAGCAGTAAAGGACTGAACTATGGCTACACCTTC. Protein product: CASSKGLNYGYTF.

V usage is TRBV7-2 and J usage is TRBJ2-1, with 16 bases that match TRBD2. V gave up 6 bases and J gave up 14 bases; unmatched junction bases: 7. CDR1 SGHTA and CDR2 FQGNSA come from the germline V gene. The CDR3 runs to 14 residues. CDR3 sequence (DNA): TGTGCCAGCAGATTCGGGACTAGCGGGGGGGCGGAGTTCTTC. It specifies CASRFGTSGGAEFF.

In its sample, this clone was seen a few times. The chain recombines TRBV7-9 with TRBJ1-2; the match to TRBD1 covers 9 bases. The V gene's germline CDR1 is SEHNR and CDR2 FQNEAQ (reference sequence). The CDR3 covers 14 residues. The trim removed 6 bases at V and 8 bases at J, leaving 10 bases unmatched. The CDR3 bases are TGTGCCAGCAGACCTAAACAGGGGGCGGAGGGCTACACCTTC. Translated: CASRPKQGAEGYTF.

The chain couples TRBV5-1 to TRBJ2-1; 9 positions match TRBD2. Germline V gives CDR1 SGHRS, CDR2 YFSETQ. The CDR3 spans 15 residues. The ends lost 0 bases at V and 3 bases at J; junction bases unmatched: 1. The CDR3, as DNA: TGCGCCAGCAGCTTGGAGACTAGCGGCTACAATGAGCAGTTCTTC. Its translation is CASSLETSGYNEQFF.

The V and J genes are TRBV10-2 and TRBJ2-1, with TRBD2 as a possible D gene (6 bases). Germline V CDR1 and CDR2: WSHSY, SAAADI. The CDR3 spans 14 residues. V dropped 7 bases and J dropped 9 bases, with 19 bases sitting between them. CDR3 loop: CASIDQPMGGEQFF. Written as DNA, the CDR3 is TGCGCCAGCATTGACCAACCTATGGGGGGTGAGCAGTTCTTC.

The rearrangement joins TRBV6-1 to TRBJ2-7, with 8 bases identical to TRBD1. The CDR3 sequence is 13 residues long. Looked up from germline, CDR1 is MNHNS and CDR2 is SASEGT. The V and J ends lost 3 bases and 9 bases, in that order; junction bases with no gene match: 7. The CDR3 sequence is CASSDRGLKGQYF. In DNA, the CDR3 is TGTGCCAGCAGTGACAGGGGGCTCAAGGGGCAGTACTTC.

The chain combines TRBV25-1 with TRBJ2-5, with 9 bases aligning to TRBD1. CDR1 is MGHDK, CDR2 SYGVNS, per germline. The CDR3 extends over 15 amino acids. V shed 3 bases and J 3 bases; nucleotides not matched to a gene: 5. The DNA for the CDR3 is TGTGCCAGCAGTGACGGGACAGGGTGGGAAGAGACCCAGTACTTC. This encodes CASSDGTGWEETQYF. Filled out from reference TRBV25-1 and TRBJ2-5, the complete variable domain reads EADIYQTPRYLVIGTGKKITLECSQTMGHDKMYWYQQDPGMELHLIHYSYGVNSTEKGDLSSESTVSRIRTEHFPLTLESARPSHTSQYLCASSDGTGWEETQYFGPGTRLLVL.

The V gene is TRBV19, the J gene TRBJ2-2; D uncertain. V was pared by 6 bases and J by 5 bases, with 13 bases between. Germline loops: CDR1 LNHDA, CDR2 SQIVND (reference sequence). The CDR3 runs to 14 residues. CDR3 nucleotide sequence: TGTGCCAGTAGAGGAAACTACCAAACCGGGGAGCTGTTTTTT. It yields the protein CASRGNYQTGELFF.

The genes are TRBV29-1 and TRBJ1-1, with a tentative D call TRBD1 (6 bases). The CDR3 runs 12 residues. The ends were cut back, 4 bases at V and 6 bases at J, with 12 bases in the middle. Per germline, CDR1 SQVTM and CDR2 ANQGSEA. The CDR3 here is CSVGQGRAEAFF. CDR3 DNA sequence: TGCAGCGTTGGCCAGGGGAGGGCTGAAGCTTTCTTT.

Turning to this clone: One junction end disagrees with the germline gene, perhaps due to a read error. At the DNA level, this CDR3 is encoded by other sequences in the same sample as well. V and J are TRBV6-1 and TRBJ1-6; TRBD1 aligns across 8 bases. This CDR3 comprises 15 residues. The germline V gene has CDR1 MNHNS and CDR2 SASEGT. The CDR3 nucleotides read TGCGCCAGCAGTGAAGAAACAGGGGGTAATTCACCCCTCCACTTT. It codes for CASSEETGGNSPLHF.

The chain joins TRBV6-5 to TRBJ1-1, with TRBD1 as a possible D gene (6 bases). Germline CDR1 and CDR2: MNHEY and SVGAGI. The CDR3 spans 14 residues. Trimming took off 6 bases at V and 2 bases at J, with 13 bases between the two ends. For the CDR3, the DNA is TGTGCCAGCAGGGAGGACAGTATCAACACTGAAGCTTTCTTT. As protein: CASREDSINTEAFF.

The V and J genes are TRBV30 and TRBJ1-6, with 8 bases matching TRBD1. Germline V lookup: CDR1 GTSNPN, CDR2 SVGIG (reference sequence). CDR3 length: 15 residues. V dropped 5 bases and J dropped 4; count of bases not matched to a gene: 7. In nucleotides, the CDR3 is TGTGCCTGGGAGCAAAGGACAGGGTATAATTCACCCCTCCACTTT. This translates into CAWEQRTGYNSPLHF.

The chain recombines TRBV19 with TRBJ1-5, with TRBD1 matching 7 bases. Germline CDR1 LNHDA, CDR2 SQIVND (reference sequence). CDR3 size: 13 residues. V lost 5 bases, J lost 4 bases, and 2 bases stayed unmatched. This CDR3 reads CASSSQGNQPQHF. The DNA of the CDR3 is TGTGCCAGTAGTTCACAGGGGAATCAGCCCCAGCATTTT.

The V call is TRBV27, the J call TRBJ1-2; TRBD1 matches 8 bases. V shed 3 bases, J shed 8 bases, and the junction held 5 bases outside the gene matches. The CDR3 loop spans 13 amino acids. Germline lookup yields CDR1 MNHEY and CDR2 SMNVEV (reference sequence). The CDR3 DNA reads TGTGCCAGCAGTTTTTCAGGGGGCTTAGGCTACACCTTC. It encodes CASSFSGGLGYTF.

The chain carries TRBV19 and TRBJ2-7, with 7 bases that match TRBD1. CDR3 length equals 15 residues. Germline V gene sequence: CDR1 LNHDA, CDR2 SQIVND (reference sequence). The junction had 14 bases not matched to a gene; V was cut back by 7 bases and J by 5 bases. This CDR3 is CASKDEGQGVHEQYF. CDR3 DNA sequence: TGTGCCAGTAAGGACGAGGGCCAGGGGGTCCACGAGCAGTACTTC. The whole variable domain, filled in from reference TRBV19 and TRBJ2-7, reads DGGITQSPKYLFRKEGQNVTLSCEQNLNHDAMYWYRQDPGQGLRLIYYSQIVNDFQKGDIAEGYSVSREKKESFPLTVTSAQKNPTAFYLCASKDEGQGVHEQYFGPGTRLTVT.

The CDR3 sequence is CASSFTGGEAFF. The CDR3 DNA follows: TGCGCCAGCAGCTTTACAGGGGGAGAAGCTTTCTTT. The rearrangement links TRBV5-1 to TRBJ1-1, with 8 bases identical to TRBD1. CDR1 SGHRS and CDR2 YFSETQ come from the germline V gene. V was clipped by 2 bases and J by 8 bases; unmatched bases: 2. CDR3 length: 12 amino acids.

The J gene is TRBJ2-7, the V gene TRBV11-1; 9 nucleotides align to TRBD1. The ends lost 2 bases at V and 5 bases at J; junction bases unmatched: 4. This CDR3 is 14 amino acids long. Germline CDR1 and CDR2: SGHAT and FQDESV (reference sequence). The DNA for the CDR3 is TGTGCCAGCAGCTTACGGGACAGGGAGCACGAGCAGTACTTC. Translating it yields CASSLRDREHEQYF.

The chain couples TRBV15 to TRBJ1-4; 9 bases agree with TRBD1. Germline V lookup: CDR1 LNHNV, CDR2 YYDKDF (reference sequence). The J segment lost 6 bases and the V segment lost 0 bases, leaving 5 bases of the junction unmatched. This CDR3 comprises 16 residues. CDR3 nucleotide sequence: TGTGCCACCAGCAGAGACCCGAGGACAGGGGATGAAAAACTGTTTTTT. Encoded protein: CATSRDPRTGDEKLFF. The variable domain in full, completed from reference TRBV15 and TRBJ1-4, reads DAMVIQNPRYQVTQFGKPVTLSCSQTLNHNVMYWYQQKSSQAPKLLFHYYDKDFNNEADTPDNFQSRRPNTSFCFLDIRSPGLGDTAMYLCATSRDPRTGDEKLFFGSGTQLSVL.

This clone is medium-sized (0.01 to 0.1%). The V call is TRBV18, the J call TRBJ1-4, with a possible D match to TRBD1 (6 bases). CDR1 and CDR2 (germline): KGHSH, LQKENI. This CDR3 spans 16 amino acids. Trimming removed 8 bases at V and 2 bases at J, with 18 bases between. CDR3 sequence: CASRTDLWPTNEKLFF. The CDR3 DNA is TGTGCCAGCAGGACAGACCTATGGCCGACTAATGAAAAACTGTTTTTT.

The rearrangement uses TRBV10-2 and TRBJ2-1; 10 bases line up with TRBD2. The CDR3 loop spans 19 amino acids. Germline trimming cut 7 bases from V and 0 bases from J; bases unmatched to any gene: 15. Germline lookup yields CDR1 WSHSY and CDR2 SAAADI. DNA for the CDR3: TGCGCCAGCATCGAAACGTATAGCGGGGGGCGAAGCTCCTACAATGAGCAGTTCTTC. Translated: CASIETYSGGRSSYNEQFF.

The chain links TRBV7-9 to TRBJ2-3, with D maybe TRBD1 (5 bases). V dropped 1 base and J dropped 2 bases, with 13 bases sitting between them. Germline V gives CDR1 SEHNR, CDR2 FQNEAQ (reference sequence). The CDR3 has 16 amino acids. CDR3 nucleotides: TGTGCCAGCAGCTTAGGACAGACAGAAATCACAGATACGCAGTATTTT. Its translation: CASSLGQTEITDTQYF.

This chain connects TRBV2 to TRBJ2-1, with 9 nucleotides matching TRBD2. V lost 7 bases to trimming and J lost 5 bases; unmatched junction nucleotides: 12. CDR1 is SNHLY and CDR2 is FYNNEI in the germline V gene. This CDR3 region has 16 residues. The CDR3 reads CASKGIAGGWDNEQFF. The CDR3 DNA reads TGTGCCAGCAAGGGGATTGCGGGGGGGTGGGACAATGAGCAGTTCTTC.

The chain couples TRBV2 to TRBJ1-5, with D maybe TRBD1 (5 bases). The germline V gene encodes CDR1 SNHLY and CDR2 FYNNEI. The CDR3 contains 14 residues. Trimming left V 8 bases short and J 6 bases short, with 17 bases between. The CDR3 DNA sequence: TGTGCCAGCGGGGGACTCACTGGAGGTCAGCCCCAGCATTTT. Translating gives CASGGLTGGQPQHF.

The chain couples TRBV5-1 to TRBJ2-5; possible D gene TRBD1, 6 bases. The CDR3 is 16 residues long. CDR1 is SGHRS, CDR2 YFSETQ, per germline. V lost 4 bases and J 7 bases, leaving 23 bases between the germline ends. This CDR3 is CASSPLTGDGSRTQYF. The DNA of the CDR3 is TGCGCCAGCAGCCCATTGACAGGTGACGGGTCGAGGACCCAGTACTTC.